The entry below gives a single TCR beta chain sequence along with its context. The specificity of this receptor is unknown. No qualities accompany the bases; no much larger clone lies one base away. The CDR3 goes from the cysteine to the phenylalanine over 16 residues. The sequence is cut down to CDR3 DNA, 48 bases in frame from base 1. The germline V gene specifies KGHSH as CDR1 and LQKENI as CDR2. The germline V end is reduced by 5 bases and the J end by 4 bases; junction bases left unmatched: 6. This sample was taken from a study of blood T cells in healthy people across ages (dated by TCRdb to the mid-2010s). Turning to the overall study: In model experiments, roughly one uniquely barcoded TCR beta cDNA molecule per two T cells was captured by template switching. The donors were divided into four age groups: young (average approximately 17 years), middle-aged (about 39), aged (62) and long-lived (about 80). The study analyzed two additional independent replicas of 1 million unique cDNA reads from the same blood draw for two donors, one aged 18 to 30 and one aged 80 or older. Donors of different ages were randomly distributed across sequencing lanes to avoid experimental bias. To track age-related changes in TCR beta repertoire diversity, the study relied on deep sequencing normalized with unique cDNA molecular identifiers.

Systemically healthy Caucasian individuals from Russia, over 30 in total and aged about 6 to 90 years, were included as donors. Ten milliliters of peripheral blood were drawn from each donor into EDTA-treated Vacutainer tubes. Ficoll-Paque density-gradient centrifugation was used to isolate PBMCs, with at least 6.5 million per sample. Trizol reagent was used to extract total RNA from the PBMCs, yielding at least 5.5 micrograms per sample. For every donor, flow cytometry on a PBMC aliquot measured the percentage of naive CD45RAhigh/CD27high T cells. The method behind the library was 5' RACE. The listed sequencing device is Illumina HiSeq 2500. A second about 6 to 11 cycle PCR used a sample-barcoded 5' primer and a J-beta primer mix. A unique molecular identifier was introduced onto each TCR beta cDNA molecule by a template-switch 5' adaptor carrying 12 random nucleotides. At least 2.5 million CDR3-containing paired-end reads were obtained from each sample. The Mint cDNA synthesis kit, primed by a TRBC-specific oligonucleotide, was used to synthesize first-strand cDNA from all RNA. Following uracil-DNA glycosylase treatment, a first 18-cycle PCR with universal primers M1SS and BC2_uni_R was performed on all cDNA. The authors' pipeline ran thus. Each sample was normalized by randomly selecting 1 million high-quality reads, each carrying a distinct molecular identifier. Reads sharing molecular identifiers were discarded rather than binned into consensus sequences. CDR3 identification, clonotype clustering and error correction used MiTCR with a Q25 quality threshold and the strictest error-elimination algorithm. A nonparametric unseen species model using Euler transformation provided a lower-bound estimate of total TCR beta diversity. TCRdb's own reprocessing of the public reads used fastp at Q25 and MiXCR and kept productive beta chains. When rows share a CDR3 protein, they turn into one entry using the most common DNA and genes. These V and J calls are TCRdb output, not the study's own analysis. Present in this sample are hundreds of thousands of distinct CDR3 sequences, approximately 59% of which were seen just once. The ten largest make up roughly 25% of the sample.

Overall study outcomes, separate from this receptor: Because donor CMV infection status was unknown, age-related changes in expanded clonotypes were potentially confounded. As age increased, observed TCR beta diversity per million T cells dropped in a roughly linear way, and a significant reduction was already evident by age 40. Compared with the aged group, more naive CD4+ T cells, fewer expanded clones and increased TCR diversity were shown by the long-lived group, suggesting age selection. Because profiling used bulk unsorted PBMCs, naive and antigen-experienced compartments could not be compared conclusively. A strong correlation was found between observed TCR beta diversity and the percentage of naive T cells measured by flow cytometry. Estimates of total diversity based on one million sequenced T cells were considered lower bounds and underestimates.

The sequencing input was blood. The rearranged segments are TRBV18 and TRBJ2-6, with TRBD1 identical over 9 junction bases. This receptor was obtained from a man in his thirties or forties in good health. The CDR3 has the sequence CASSTGQGPGANVLTF. The DNA sequence reads TGTGCCAGCTCAACGGGACAGGGACCAGGGGCCAACGTCCTGACTTTC.